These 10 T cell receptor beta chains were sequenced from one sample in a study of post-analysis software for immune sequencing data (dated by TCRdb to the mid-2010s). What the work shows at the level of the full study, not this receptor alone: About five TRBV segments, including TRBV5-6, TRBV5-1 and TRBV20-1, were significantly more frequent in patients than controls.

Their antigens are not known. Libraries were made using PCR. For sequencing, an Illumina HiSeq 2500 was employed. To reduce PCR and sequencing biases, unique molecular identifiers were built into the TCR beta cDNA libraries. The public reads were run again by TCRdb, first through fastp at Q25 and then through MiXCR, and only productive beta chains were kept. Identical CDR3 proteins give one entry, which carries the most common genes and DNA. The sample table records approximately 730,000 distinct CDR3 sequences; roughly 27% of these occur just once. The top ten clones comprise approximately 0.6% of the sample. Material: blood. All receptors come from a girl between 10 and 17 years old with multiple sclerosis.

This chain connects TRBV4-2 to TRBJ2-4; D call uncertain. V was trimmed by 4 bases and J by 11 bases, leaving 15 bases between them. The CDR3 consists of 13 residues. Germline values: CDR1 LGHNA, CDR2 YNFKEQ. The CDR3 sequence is CASSPTGRPLQYF. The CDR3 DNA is TGTGCCAGCAGCCCCACGGGTCGGCCGCTTCAGTACTTC.

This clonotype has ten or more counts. CDR3 coding DNA: TGTGCCAGCAGTTCCATGCCCGGGACTAGCGGGGTGCTAGCCAAAAACATTCAGTACTTC. It is translated as CASSSMPGTSGVLAKNIQYF. This chain joins TRBV27 and TRBJ2-4; 13 positions match TRBD2. Per the germline V gene, CDR1 is MNHEY and CDR2 is SMNVEV (reference sequence). J gave up 0 bases and V 4 bases, and 12 bases lay outside the gene matches. This CDR3 is 20 amino acids long.

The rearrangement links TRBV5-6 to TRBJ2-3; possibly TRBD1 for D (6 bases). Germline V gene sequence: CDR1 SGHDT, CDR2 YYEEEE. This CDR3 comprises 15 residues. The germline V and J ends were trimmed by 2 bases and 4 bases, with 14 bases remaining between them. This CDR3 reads CASSLAGARPDTQYF. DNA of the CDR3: TGTGCCAGCAGCTTAGCAGGGGCTCGGCCAGATACGCAGTATTTT. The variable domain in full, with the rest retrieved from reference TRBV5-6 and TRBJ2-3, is DAGVTQSPTHLIKTRGQQVTLRCSPKSGHDTVSWYQQALGQGPQFIFQYYEEEERQRGNFPDRFSGHQFPNYSSELNVNALLLGDSALYLCASSLAGARPDTQYFGPGTRLTVL.

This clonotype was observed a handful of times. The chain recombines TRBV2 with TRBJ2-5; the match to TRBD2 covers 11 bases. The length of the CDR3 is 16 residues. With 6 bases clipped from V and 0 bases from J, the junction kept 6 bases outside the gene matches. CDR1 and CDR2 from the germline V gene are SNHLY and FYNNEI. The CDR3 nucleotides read TGTGCCAGCAGACTTGCTAGCGGGGGGTACCAAGAGACCCAGTACTTC. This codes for CASRLASGGYQETQYF.

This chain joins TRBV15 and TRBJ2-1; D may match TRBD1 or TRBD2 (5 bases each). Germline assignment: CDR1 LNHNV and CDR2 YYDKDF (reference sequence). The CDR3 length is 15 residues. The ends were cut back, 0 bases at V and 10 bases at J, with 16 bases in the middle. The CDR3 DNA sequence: TGTGCCACCAGCAGAGACCGGGGACCGGGCACGGAGCAGTTCTTC. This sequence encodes CATSRDRGPGTEQFF.

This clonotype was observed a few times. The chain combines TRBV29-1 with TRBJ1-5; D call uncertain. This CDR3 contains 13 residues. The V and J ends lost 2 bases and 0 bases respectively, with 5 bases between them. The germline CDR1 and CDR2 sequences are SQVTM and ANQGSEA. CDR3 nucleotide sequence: TGCAGCGTTGAAACGAGTAGCAATCAGCCCCAGCATTTT. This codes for CSVETSSNQPQHF.

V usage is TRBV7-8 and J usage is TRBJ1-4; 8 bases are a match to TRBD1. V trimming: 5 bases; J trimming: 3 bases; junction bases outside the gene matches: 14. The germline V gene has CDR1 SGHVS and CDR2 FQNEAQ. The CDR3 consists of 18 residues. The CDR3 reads CASSKGKRQGRANEKLFF. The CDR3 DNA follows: TGTGCCAGCAGCAAAGGGAAACGACAGGGGAGGGCTAATGAAAAACTGTTTTTT.

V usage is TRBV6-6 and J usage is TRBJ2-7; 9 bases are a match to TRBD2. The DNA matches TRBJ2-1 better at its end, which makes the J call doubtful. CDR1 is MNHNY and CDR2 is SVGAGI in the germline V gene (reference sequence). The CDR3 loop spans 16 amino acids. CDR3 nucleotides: TGTGCCAGCAGTCCACGGATGGCGGGAGGGCCGGGTGAGCAGTTCTTC. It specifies CASSPRMAGGPGEQFF.

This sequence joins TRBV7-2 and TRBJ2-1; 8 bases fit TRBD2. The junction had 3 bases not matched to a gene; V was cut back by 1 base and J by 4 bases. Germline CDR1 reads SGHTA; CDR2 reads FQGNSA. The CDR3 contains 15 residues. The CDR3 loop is CASSLEASGYNEQFF. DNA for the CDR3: TGTGCCAGCAGCTTAGAAGCTAGCGGGTACAATGAGCAGTTCTTC.

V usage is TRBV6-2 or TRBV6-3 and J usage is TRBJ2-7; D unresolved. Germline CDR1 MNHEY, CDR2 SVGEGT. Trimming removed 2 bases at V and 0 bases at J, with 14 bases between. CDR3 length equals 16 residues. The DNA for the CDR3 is TGTGCCAGCAGTTACGAGGTATCCGACCGCTCCTACGAGCAGTACTTC. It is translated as CASSYEVSDRSYEQYF.